Listed here are 30 T cell receptor beta chains from one sample, sequenced in a study of beta chain features in type 1 diabetes listed by TCRdb under 2018. Library creation used the immunoSEQ multiplex PCR assay. All of the isolated RNA was reverse transcribed with the High Capacity cDNA Reverse Transcription Kit, so expressed TCRB transcripts were sequenced. Held by TCRdb, this immuneACCESS table contains in-frame sequences only and omits some clones. Under half of the omission traces to an unresolved V gene where checked; the cause of the rest is unknown. For this sample there are hundreds of thousands of clones; about 14% appear just once. In total, the top ten clones hold approximately 0.024% of the sample. The specimen was naive CD4+ T cells from blood. The cell subset or site label, as the study defines it: true naive CD4+ T cells. All receptors come from a woman between 35 and 50 years old in good health.

The chain employs TRBV13 and TRBJ2-2, with 13 nucleotides matching TRBD2. V gave up 6 bases and J gave up 0 bases; unmatched junction bases: 7. The CDR3 loop spans 18 amino acids. Germline CDR1 is PRHDT and CDR2 is FYEKMQ (reference sequence). The CDR3 spells CASSWTGLAGTNTGELFF. CDR3 DNA: TGTGCCAGCAGTTGGACGGGACTAGCGGGAACGAACACCGGGGAGCTGTTTTTT.

This clone has a handful of counts. This chain joins TRBV6-6 and TRBJ2-7, with a weak D call TRBD1 (5 bases). The CDR3 loop spans 13 amino acids. The V end lost 6 bases, the J end lost 2 bases, and 11 bases lay between the germline ends. Germline V lookup: CDR1 MNHNY, CDR2 SVGAGI (reference sequence). CDR3 sequence reads: CASRTTVAYEQYF. The CDR3 bases are TGTGCCAGCAGGACGACAGTCGCCTACGAGCAGTACTTC.

CDR3 amino acids: CASSIVAGGRPGELFF. CDR3 in DNA: TGTGCCAGTAGTATAGTAGCGGGGGGCCGACCCGGGGAGCTGTTTTTT. This chain uses TRBV19 with TRBJ2-2, with 10 positions matching TRBD2. This CDR3 has 16 residues. CDR1 is LNHDA and CDR2 is SQIVND in the germline V gene (reference sequence). With 1 base clipped from V and 6 bases from J, the junction kept 5 bases outside the gene matches.

This clone was observed a handful of times. This rearrangement joins TRBV19 to TRBJ2-5; 9 positions agree with TRBD1. This CDR3 comprises 15 residues. Germline CDR1 LNHDA, CDR2 SQIVND (reference sequence). Trimming at V came to 6 bases and at J to 5 bases, leaving 10 bases not matched to a gene. CDR3: CASSLLQGAGETQYF. CDR3 nucleotides: TGTGCCAGTAGCCTACTACAGGGGGCCGGGGAGACCCAGTACTTC.

The CDR3 DNA is TGTGCCAGCAGCTTAGCCCTAAATCAGCCCCAGCATTTT. Its translation: CASSLALNQPQHF. V and J are TRBV11-2 and TRBJ1-5; D gene unclear. Trimming pared 1 base from V and 4 bases from J, leaving 5 bases between. CDR1 and CDR2 (germline): SGHAT, FQNNGV. This CDR3 region has 13 residues.

The CDR3 spells CASSQFSGGGGPYQETQYF. The CDR3 DNA is TGCGCCAGCAGCCAGTTTAGCGGGGGGGGCGGCCCGTACCAAGAGACCCAGTACTTC. The rearrangement joins TRBV4-1 to TRBJ2-5, with 11 bases matching TRBD2. V shed 3 bases and J 0 bases; nucleotides not matched to a gene: 12. This CDR3 region has 19 residues. Germline V gives CDR1 MGHRA, CDR2 YSYEKL.

The chain recombines TRBV5-4 with TRBJ2-2; the match to TRBD2 covers 15 bases. V lost 3 bases and J lost 9; bases outside the gene matches: 6. Germline V gene lookup returns CDR1 SGHNT and CDR2 YYREEE (reference sequence). CDR3 length equals 16 residues. CDR3 region: CASSSGLAGGVRELFF. The DNA for the CDR3 is TGTGCCAGCAGCTCGGGACTAGCGGGGGGCGTCCGGGAGCTGTTTTTT. Together with reference TRBV5-4 and TRBJ2-2, the CDR3 gives the full variable domain: ETGVTQSPTHLIKTRGQQVTLRCSSQSGHNTVSWYQQALGQGPQFIFQYYREEENGRGNFPPRFSGLQFPNYSSELNVNALELDDSALYLCASSSGLAGGVRELFFGEGSRLTVL.

The chain uses TRBV12-5 and TRBJ2-5, with a tentative D call TRBD2 (6 bases). This CDR3 contains 13 residues. Germline V lookup: CDR1 LGHNT, CDR2 FRNRAP. The V gene lost 5 bases and the J gene lost 5 bases, with 12 bases spanning the gap. CDR3 DNA: TGTGCTAGTGGTACTGGACGGGGGGAGACCCAGTACTTC. Protein sequence: CASGTGRGETQYF.

This clone came up a few times. A read error may account for a junction end that differs from germline. The chain couples TRBV6-5 to TRBJ2-2, with a possible D match to TRBD1 (6 bases). Germline CDR1 MNHEY, CDR2 SVGAGI. The CDR3 length is 15 residues. The CDR3 loop is CASSPPQGTTRELFF. Here the CDR3 DNA reads TGTGCCAGCAGTCCCCCCCAGGGGACCACCAGGGAGCTGTTTTTT.

V usage is TRBV28 and J usage is TRBJ1-1, with TRBD1 identical over 8 bases. Per the germline V gene, CDR1 is MDHEN and CDR2 is SYDVKM. The trim removed 3 bases at V and 4 bases at J, leaving 1 base unmatched. The CDR3 covers 13 residues. In nucleotides, the CDR3 is TGTGCCAGCAGTTTGACAGGGGCCACTGAAGCTTTCTTT. Translating it yields CASSLTGATEAFF. The complete variable domain, with remaining parts taken from reference TRBV28 and TRBJ1-1, reads DVKVTQSSRYLVKRTGEKVFLECVQDMDHENMFWYRQDPGLGLRLIYFSYDVKMKEKGDIPEGYSVSREKKERFSLILESASTNQTSMYLCASSLTGATEAFFGQGTRLTVV.

CDR3 bases: TGTGCCAGCAGCGTTCCTAGGGGGCGGGAACAAGAGACCCAGTACTTC. Protein product: CASSVPRGREQETQYF. J is TRBJ2-5 and V is TRBV5-4; D might be TRBD1 (7 bases). Trimming removed 4 bases from V and 2 bases from J, with 18 bases in between. The CDR3 is 16 amino acids. The germline V gene has CDR1 SGHNT and CDR2 YYREEE (reference sequence).

The gene calls are TRBV7-6 and TRBJ2-2; TRBD2 aligns across 7 bases. Germline V lookup: CDR1 SGHVS, CDR2 FNYEAQ. V shed 1 base and J 4 bases; nucleotides not matched to a gene: 3. The CDR3 runs 15 residues. CDR3 amino acids: CASSLVRGSTGELFF. The CDR3 coding sequence is TGTGCCAGCAGCTTAGTGCGGGGGAGCACCGGGGAGCTGTTTTTT.

The rearrangement joins TRBV10-3 to TRBJ2-7, with unresolved D. This CDR3 comprises 14 residues. The germline V gene has CDR1 ENHRY and CDR2 SYGVKD. The V gene lost 2 bases and the J gene lost 0 bases, with 8 bases spanning the gap. CDR3 region: CAISEAWSSYEQYF. In DNA, the CDR3 is TGTGCCATCAGTGAGGCTTGGAGCTCCTACGAGCAGTACTTC.

The V and J genes are TRBV6-5 and TRBJ2-1; weak D call: TRBD1 (5 bases). This CDR3 contains 13 residues. With 2 bases removed from V and 7 bases from J, the gap between germline ends came to 9 bases. The germline CDR1 and CDR2 sequences are MNHEY and SVGAGI. This chain's CDR3 is CASSYGYRNEQFF. DNA of the CDR3: TGTGCCAGCAGTTACGGGTACAGGAATGAGCAGTTCTTC.

This clone was counted between two and nine times. The rearrangement uses TRBV2 and TRBJ2-1; D is uncertain. Germline V gene data show CDR1 as SNHLY and CDR2 as FYNNEI. With 6 bases removed from V and 1 base from J, the gap between germline ends came to 10 bases. This CDR3 comprises 14 residues. The CDR3 DNA reads TGTGCCAGCAGGAAGGCAGGATCCTACAATGAGCAGTTCTTC. This codes for CASRKAGSYNEQFF. The full variable domain, in which reference TRBV2 and TRBJ2-1 provide the parts outside the CDR3, is EPEVTQTPSHQVTQMGQEVILRCVPISNHLYFYWYRQILGQKVEFLVSFYNNEISEKSEIFDDQFSVERPDGSNFTLKIRSTKLEDSAMYFCASRKAGSYNEQFFGPGTRLTVL.

The V call is TRBV7-2, the J call TRBJ2-5; 9 bases agree with TRBD2. V dropped 2 bases and J dropped 2; count of bases not matched to a gene: 3. The CDR3 runs to 15 residues. Germline lookup yields CDR1 SGHTA and CDR2 FQGNSA. CDR3 sequence reads: CASSLWRGGQETQYF. In DNA, the CDR3 is TGTGCCAGCAGCTTATGGCGGGGGGGTCAAGAGACCCAGTACTTC. Full variable domain (remainder filled in from reference TRBV7-2 and TRBJ2-5): GAGVSQSPSNKVTEKGKDVELRCDPISGHTALYWYRQSLGQGLEFLIYFQGNSAPDKSGLPSDRFSAERTGGSVSTLTIQRTQQEDSAVYLCASSLWRGGQETQYFGPGTRLLVL.

The CDR3 nucleotides read TGCAGCGTTGTTTGGAGTATGAATGGCTACACCTTC. Its protein product is CSVVWSMNGYTF. This rearrangement joins TRBV29-1 to TRBJ1-2; D unclear. This CDR3 has 12 amino acids. Trimming stripped 4 bases from V and 6 bases from J, with 12 bases between. Germline CDR1 reads SQVTM; CDR2 reads ANQGSEA.

The chain couples TRBV7-6 to TRBJ2-7; 9 positions agree with TRBD1. In germline, CDR1 is SGHVS, CDR2 FNYEAQ. The CDR3 length is 14 residues. V gave up 0 bases and J gave up 5 bases; unmatched junction bases: 2. The CDR3 sequence: CASSLATGGHEQYF. DNA for the CDR3: TGTGCCAGCAGCTTAGCCACAGGGGGCCACGAGCAGTACTTC.

The rearrangement uses TRBV7-2 and TRBJ1-1; D may be TRBD1 (6 bases). This CDR3 has 16 amino acids. The germline gives CDR1 SGHTA, CDR2 FQGNSA. The V gene lost 8 bases and the J gene lost 8 bases, with 27 bases spanning the gap. The chain's CDR3 is CASGRGALRGSGEAFF. In nucleotides, the CDR3 is TGTGCCAGCGGGCGGGGGGCGCTGAGGGGGTCCGGCGAAGCTTTCTTT.

The rearrangement links TRBV27 to TRBJ1-4, with a tentative D call TRBD1 (6 bases). Trimming shortened V by 3 bases and J by 3 bases, and 11 bases separated the two germline ends. The CDR3 contains 15 residues. Germline CDR1 MNHEY, CDR2 SMNVEV (reference sequence). The CDR3 is CASSLGAYANEKLFF. The CDR3 nucleotides read TGTGCCAGCAGTTTGGGGGCTTACGCTAATGAAAAACTGTTTTTT.

The chain combines TRBV7-2 with TRBJ1-4; TRBD1 might be the D (5 bases). This CDR3 spans 14 amino acids. Germline V gene data show CDR1 as SGHTA and CDR2 as FQGNSA. Trimming pared 1 base from V and 8 bases from J, leaving 11 bases between. DNA of the CDR3: TGTGCCAGCAGCTTAGGCAGGGTGCAAGAAAAACTGTTTTTT. It codes for CASSLGRVQEKLFF.

This clone has just a few counts. CDR3 region: CASSLLAEANYGYTF. CDR3 bases: TGTGCCAGCAGCTTACTAGCGGAAGCGAACTATGGCTACACCTTC. The chain recombines TRBV7-6 with TRBJ1-2, with D uncertain. Trimming took 2 bases from V and 2 from J, leaving 12 bases between them. In germline, CDR1 is SGHVS, CDR2 FNYEAQ. The CDR3 is made up of 15 amino acids.

This rearrangement joins TRBV9 to TRBJ2-1; TRBD2 might be the D (7 bases). The germline V and J ends were trimmed by 4 bases and 7 bases, with 18 bases remaining between them. Germline loops: CDR1 SGDLS, CDR2 YYNGEE. The CDR3 is made up of 15 amino acids. The CDR3 nucleotides are TGTGCCAGCAGCCTCGGTGGGGGGGCGTGGAATGAGCAGTTCTTC. This encodes CASSLGGGAWNEQFF.

In regard to this clone: One junction end does not reproduce the germline sequence, and a read error may be involved. The chain joins TRBV25-1 to TRBJ2-4; D unclear. The germline V gene has CDR1 MGHDK and CDR2 SYGVNS. CDR3 length: 11 residues. CDR3 in amino acids: CASSEYRGQCF. Here the CDR3 DNA reads TGTGCCAGCAGTGAATACCGTGGGCAGTGCTTC.

There are a few counts of this clone. Additional DNA sequences in this sample encode the identical CDR3. The J gene is TRBJ2-7, the V gene TRBV7-9; TRBD1 matches 12 bases. The trim removed 5 bases at V and 5 bases at J, leaving 7 bases unmatched. Germline CDR1 and CDR2: SEHNR and FQNEAQ (reference sequence). The CDR3 is 15 amino acids. CDR3 protein: CASSLLGQGADEQYF. CDR3 DNA sequence: TGTGCCAGCAGCCTACTGGGACAGGGGGCTGACGAGCAGTACTTC.

This clone was recorded a few times. The chain links TRBV7-2 to TRBJ2-3; 7 bases are a match to TRBD2. The CDR3 loop spans 17 amino acids. Germline V CDR1 and CDR2: SGHTA, FQGNSA. V gave up 6 bases and J gave up 0 bases; unmatched junction bases: 12. The CDR3 DNA reads as TGTGCCAGCAGTCGCCAGGCCACTAGCGTGAGCACAGATACGCAGTATTTT. It yields the protein CASSRQATSVSTDTQYF.

This clone was seen a few times. The chain has TRBV18 and TRBJ1-6, with D hard to call. Trimming removed 3 bases at V and 8 bases at J, with 14 bases between. The germline V gene encodes CDR1 KGHSH and CDR2 LQKENI. CDR3 length: 15 amino acids. As DNA, the CDR3 is TGTGCCAGCTCACCTAGAGGCAATTCGGATTCACCCCTCCACTTT. Protein product: CASSPRGNSDSPLHF.

This clone was observed a few times. The chain uses TRBV23-1 and TRBJ2-1, with D possibly matching TRBD1 (5 bases). TRBV23-1 is placed among ORFs of uncertain function. The CDR3 length is 18 residues. The CDR3 region is CPSQAGREVRSVQNEQFF. As DNA, the CDR3 is TGCCCAAGCCAGGCAGGCAGGGAAGTGAGGTCCGTACAGAATGAGCAGTTCTTC.

This clone was counted a few times. The V gene is TRBV4-1, the J gene TRBJ1-1; D remains ambiguous. The germline CDR1 and CDR2 sequences are MGHRA and YSYEKL. The CDR3 is made up of 13 amino acids. The V gene lost 0 bases and the J gene lost 8 bases, with 10 bases spanning the gap. The DNA for the CDR3 is TGCGCCAGCAGCCAAGACTTGGTGGAGGAAGCTTTCTTT. The encoded protein is CASSQDLVEEAFF.

The table lists this clone with a few counts. The chain couples TRBV25-1 to TRBJ2-5; 9 bases map to TRBD1. The end of the DNA is better explained by TRBJ2-7, so the J call may be wrong. From germline, CDR1 is MGHDK and CDR2 SYGVNS. CDR3 length equals 13 residues. CDR3: CASSRQGAYEQYF. CDR3 nucleotides: TGTGCCAGCTCCAGACAGGGGGCCTACGAGCAGTACTTC.